These 17 T cell receptor beta chains were sequenced from one sample in a study of CD8 T cells in Susac syndrome. RNA was extracted with the RNeasy kit, and a quantity of 0.5 to 1 ug was reverse transcribed using random hexamers. One entry per CDR3 protein results from TCRdb running MiXCR on the immunoSEQ multiplex PCR reads. The table has some 300,000 distinct CDR3 sequences, 75% to 90% seen once. The sequenced material came from CD8+ T cells from PBMCs. These receptor sequences come from a human donor with multiple sclerosis.

The chain joins TRBV13 to TRBJ2-1; possible D gene TRBD2, 6 bases. The V gene's germline CDR1 is PRHDT and CDR2 FYEKMQ (reference sequence). The V end was cut by 5 bases, the J end by 1 base, with 12 bases between. This CDR3 is 15 amino acids long. The CDR3 loop reads CASSLPGESYNEQFF. The CDR3 DNA reads as TGTGCCAGCAGCCTACCGGGAGAGTCCTACAATGAGCAGTTCTTC.

The gene calls are TRBV7-2 and TRBJ2-5, with 11 bases aligning to TRBD2. The CDR3 has 16 amino acids. Germline V gene data show CDR1 as SGHTA and CDR2 as FQGNSA. V shed 6 bases and J 5 bases; nucleotides not matched to a gene: 11. The chain's CDR3 is CASRPALAGVGETQYF. In DNA, the CDR3 is TGTGCCAGCAGACCCGCACTAGCGGGGGTGGGGGAGACCCAGTACTTC.

This rearrangement joins TRBV11-2 to TRBJ2-1; D unresolved. The CDR3 totals 11 residues. Trimming stripped 3 bases from V and 7 bases from J, with 4 bases between. Germline lookup yields CDR1 SGHAT and CDR2 FQNNGV. The chain's CDR3 is CASSLMNEQFF. CDR3 bases: TGTGCCAGCAGCTTGATGAATGAGCAGTTCTTC.

The rearrangement joins TRBV12-5 to TRBJ2-1; 11 bases are shared with TRBD1. CDR3 size: 16 residues. Germline loops: CDR1 LGHNT, CDR2 FRNRAP. Trimming cost V 7 bases and J 2 bases; bases outside gene matches: 7. The CDR3 reads CASVRPGQGAYNEQFF. The CDR3 DNA reads TGTGCTAGTGTAAGACCGGGACAGGGGGCCTACAATGAGCAGTTCTTC.

The chain employs TRBV28 and TRBJ2-1, with TRBD2 matching 7 bases. In germline, CDR1 is MDHEN, CDR2 SYDVKM. The V and J ends lost 3 bases and 3 bases, in that order; junction bases with no gene match: 8. This CDR3 is built from 16 residues. CDR3 DNA: TGTGCCAGCAGTTTGCACACTAGCGTGGTCTACAATGAGCAGTTCTTC. Translating gives CASSLHTSVVYNEQFF.

The chain links TRBV4-3 to TRBJ2-5; TRBD2 might be the D (6 bases). Trimming removed 0 bases at V and 1 base at J, with 15 bases between. Per germline, CDR1 LGHNA and CDR2 YSLEER. The length of the CDR3 is 17 residues. Here the CDR3 DNA reads TGCGCCAGCAGCCAAGAGAACCCGGGAGAGGGCCAAGAGACCCAGTACTTC. It is translated as CASSQENPGEGQETQYF.

This clonotype was seen only once. J is TRBJ2-2 and V is TRBV29-1, with unresolved D. This CDR3 is 12 amino acids long. CDR1 SQVTM and CDR2 ANQGSEA come from the germline V gene. V shed 6 bases and J shed 5 bases, with 10 bases lying between them. This CDR3 reads CSVLGVTGELFF. The CDR3 nucleotides read TGCAGCGTATTGGGCGTTACCGGGGAGCTGTTTTTT.

The V gene is TRBV5-4, the J gene TRBJ2-3; either TRBD1 or TRBD2 may supply D (5 bases each). The germline CDR1 and CDR2 sequences are SGHNT and YYREEE (reference sequence). This CDR3 region has 16 residues. V lost 2 bases and J 2 bases, leaving 15 bases between the germline ends. CDR3 region: CASSLGPEGTTDTQYF. CDR3 nucleotides: TGTGCCAGCAGCTTAGGACCAGAGGGGACCACAGATACGCAGTATTTT.

This rearrangement joins TRBV20-1 to TRBJ1-5, with TRBD1 as a possible D gene (5 bases). V lost 8 bases and J lost 9, with 20 bases in between. The CDR3 totals 13 residues. Germline assignment: CDR1 DFQATT and CDR2 SNEGSKA (reference sequence). CDR3 sequence: CSTRPINQGPQHF. DNA of the CDR3: TGCAGTACCCGGCCCATAAATCAGGGGCCCCAGCATTTT.

In regard to this clonotype: The junction shows a germline mismatch at one end, possibly a read error. The chain has TRBV6-1 and TRBJ1-1, with D unresolved. The length of the CDR3 is 14 residues. Germline assignment: CDR1 MNHNS and CDR2 SASEGT. CDR3 loop: CASRDLKDYTEAFF. CDR3 nucleotides: TGTGCCAGCAGGGATTTAAAAGATTACACTGAAGCCTTCTTT.

This clonotype was observed a single time. The chain is built from TRBV4-1 and TRBJ1-1, with D maybe TRBD1 (5 bases). The CDR3 totals 15 residues. Trimming left V 4 bases short and J 7 bases short, with 19 bases between. Germline-derived CDR1 and CDR2 are MGHRA and YSYEKL. CDR3 DNA: TGCGCCAGCAGCCGGGCAGGGACCACGTATAGTGAAGCTTTCTTT. This sequence encodes CASSRAGTTYSEAFF.

This clonotype has only a few counts. The V gene is TRBV30, the J gene TRBJ2-1; D unresolved. The CDR3 contains 11 residues. The germline CDR1 and CDR2 sequences are GTSNPN and SVGIG (reference sequence). V was shortened by 4 bases and J by 2 bases, with 3 bases between the two germline ends. The CDR3 DNA reads TGTGCCTGGATTACCTACAATGAGCAGTTCTTC. Translated: CAWITYNEQFF.

V gene TRBV9 combines with J gene TRBJ1-3; the match to TRBD1 covers 7 bases. Trimming took 0 bases from V and 0 from J; bases not matched to a gene: 0. This CDR3 has 15 residues. Germline V CDR1 and CDR2: SGDLS, YYNGEE. CDR3 sequence: CASSVEGASGNTIYF. The CDR3 DNA sequence: TGTGCCAGCAGCGTAGAGGGGGCCTCTGGAAACACCATATATTTT.

V usage is TRBV27 and J usage is TRBJ2-3; 7 nucleotides align to TRBD1. V shed 3 bases and J 5 bases; nucleotides not matched to a gene: 5. The CDR3 consists of 14 residues. Germline assignment: CDR1 MNHEY and CDR2 SMNVEV (reference sequence). This CDR3 reads CASSFYRGQDTQYF. The CDR3 nucleotides are TGTGCCAGCAGTTTTTACAGGGGTCAAGATACGCAGTATTTT.

The J gene is TRBJ2-1, the V gene TRBV5-1; D is perhaps TRBD1 (6 bases). Trimming removed 4 bases from V and 4 bases from J, with 21 bases in between. The CDR3 totals 17 residues. Germline V gene data show CDR1 as SGHRS and CDR2 as YFSETQ. CDR3: CASSLYSGTSVYNEQFF. As DNA, the CDR3 is TGCGCCAGCAGCCTCTACTCCGGGACATCCGTTTACAATGAGCAGTTCTTC.

The V and J genes are TRBV7-2 and TRBJ2-2; TRBD2 aligns across 16 bases. This CDR3 spans 19 amino acids. V lost 5 bases and J lost 6; bases outside the gene matches: 12. CDR1 and CDR2 from the germline V gene are SGHTA and FQGNSA. The CDR3 DNA follows: TGTGCCAGCAGCCCGGGACTAGCGGGAGGGCCTATTATTTCCGGGGAGCTGTTTTTT. Protein product: CASSPGLAGGPIISGELFF.

This clonotype appeared a single time. The chain joins TRBV21-1 to TRBJ1-1; the table calls TRBD1, which could not be checked here. TRBV21-1 is marked as a pseudogene. This CDR3 is 12 amino acids long. The chain's CDR3 is CASGAGSTEAFF. The CDR3 nucleotides read TGTGCCAGCGGGGCAGGGTCCACTGAAGCTTTCTTT.